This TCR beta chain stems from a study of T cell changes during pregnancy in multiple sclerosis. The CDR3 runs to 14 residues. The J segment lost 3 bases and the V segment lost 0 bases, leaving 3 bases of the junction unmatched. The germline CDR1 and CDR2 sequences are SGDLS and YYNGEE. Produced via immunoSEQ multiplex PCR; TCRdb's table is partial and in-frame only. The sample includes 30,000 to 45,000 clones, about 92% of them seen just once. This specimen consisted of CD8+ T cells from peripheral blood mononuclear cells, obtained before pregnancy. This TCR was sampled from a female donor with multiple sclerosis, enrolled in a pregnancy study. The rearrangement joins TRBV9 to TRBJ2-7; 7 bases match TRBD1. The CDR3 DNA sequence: TGTGCCAGCAGCGTAGATGGGGACAGCTACGAGCAGTACTTC. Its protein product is CASSVDGDSYEQYF.